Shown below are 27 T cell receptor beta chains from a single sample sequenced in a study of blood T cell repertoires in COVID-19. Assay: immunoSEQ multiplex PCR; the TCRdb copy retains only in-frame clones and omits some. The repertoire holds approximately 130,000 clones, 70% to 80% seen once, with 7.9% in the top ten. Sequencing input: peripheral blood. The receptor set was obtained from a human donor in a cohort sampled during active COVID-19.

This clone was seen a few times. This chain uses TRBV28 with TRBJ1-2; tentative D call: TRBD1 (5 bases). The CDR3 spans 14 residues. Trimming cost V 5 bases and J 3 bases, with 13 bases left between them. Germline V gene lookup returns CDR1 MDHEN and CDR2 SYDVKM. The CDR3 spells CASSPLRRDYGYTF. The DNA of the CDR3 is TGTGCCAGCAGTCCCCTCCGCAGGGACTATGGCTACACCTTC.

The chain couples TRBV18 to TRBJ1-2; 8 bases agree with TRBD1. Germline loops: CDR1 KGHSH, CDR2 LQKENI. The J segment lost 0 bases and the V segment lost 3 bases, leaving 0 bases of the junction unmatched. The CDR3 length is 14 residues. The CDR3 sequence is CASSPTGANYGYTF. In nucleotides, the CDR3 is TGTGCCAGCTCACCGACAGGGGCTAACTATGGCTACACCTTC.

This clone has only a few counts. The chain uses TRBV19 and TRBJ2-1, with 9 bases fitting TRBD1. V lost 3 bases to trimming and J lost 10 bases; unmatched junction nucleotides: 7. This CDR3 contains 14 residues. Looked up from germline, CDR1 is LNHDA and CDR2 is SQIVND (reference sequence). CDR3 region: CASSMDRGGGEQFF. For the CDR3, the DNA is TGTGCCAGTAGTATGGACAGGGGAGGAGGGGAGCAGTTCTTC.

The CDR3 region is CASSLAGTGEKLFF. CDR3 coding DNA: TGTGCCAGCAGCTTGGCAGGGACAGGTGAAAAACTGTTTTTT. The chain links TRBV7-9 to TRBJ1-4, with 8 bases aligning to TRBD1. V shed 3 bases, J shed 7 bases, and the junction held 4 bases outside the gene matches. This CDR3 contains 14 residues. In germline, CDR1 is SEHNR, CDR2 FQNEAQ (reference sequence).

The CDR3 DNA follows: TGTGCCAGCCAGGGGGCGTGGTCCTACGAGCAGTACTTC. Protein sequence: CASQGAWSYEQYF. The chain recombines TRBV6-6 with TRBJ2-7, with TRBD1 matching 8 bases. The ends lost 8 bases at V and 1 base at J; junction bases unmatched: 4. The CDR3 loop spans 13 amino acids. CDR1 is MNHNY and CDR2 is SVGAGI in the germline V gene (reference sequence).

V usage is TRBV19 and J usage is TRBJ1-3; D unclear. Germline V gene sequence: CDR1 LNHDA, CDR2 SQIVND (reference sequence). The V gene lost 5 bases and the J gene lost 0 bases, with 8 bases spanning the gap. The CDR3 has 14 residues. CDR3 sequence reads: CASSSGSSGNTIYF. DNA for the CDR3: TGTGCCAGTAGTTCCGGGAGCTCTGGAAACACCATATATTTT. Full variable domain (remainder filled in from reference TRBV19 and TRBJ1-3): DGGITQSPKYLFRKEGQNVTLSCEQNLNHDAMYWYRQDPGQGLRLIYYSQIVNDFQKGDIAEGYSVSREKKESFPLTVTSAQKNPTAFYLCASSSGSSGNTIYFGEGSWLTVV.

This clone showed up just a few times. CDR3: CAWSVALNTEAFF. The CDR3 nucleotides read TGTGCCTGGAGTGTAGCATTGAACACTGAAGCTTTCTTT. The J gene is TRBJ1-1, the V gene TRBV30; unclear D gene. The ends were cut back, 0 bases at V and 0 bases at J, with 5 bases in the middle. The CDR3 runs 13 residues. Germline V gene data show CDR1 as GTSNPN and CDR2 as SVGIG (reference sequence).

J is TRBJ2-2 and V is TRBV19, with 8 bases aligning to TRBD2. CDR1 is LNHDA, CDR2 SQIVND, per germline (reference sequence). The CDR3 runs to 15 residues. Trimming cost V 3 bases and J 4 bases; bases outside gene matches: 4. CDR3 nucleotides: TGTGCCAGTAGTATTGGACTAGCCCCCACCGGGGAGCTGTTTTTT. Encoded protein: CASSIGLAPTGELFF.

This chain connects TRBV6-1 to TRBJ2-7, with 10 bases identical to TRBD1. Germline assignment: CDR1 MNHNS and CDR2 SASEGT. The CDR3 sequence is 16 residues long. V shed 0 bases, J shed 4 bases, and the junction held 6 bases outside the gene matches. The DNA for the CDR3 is TGTGCCAGCAGTGAAGCTTGGGGACAGGGGTCATACGAGCAGTACTTC. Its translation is CASSEAWGQGSYEQYF.

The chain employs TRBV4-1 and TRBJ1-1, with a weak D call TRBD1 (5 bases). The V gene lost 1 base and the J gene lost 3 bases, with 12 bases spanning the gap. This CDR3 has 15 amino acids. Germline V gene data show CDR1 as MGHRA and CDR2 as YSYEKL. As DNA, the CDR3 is TGCGCCAGCAGCCAAGCGGTTCAGGGTTACACTGAAGCTTTCTTT. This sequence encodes CASSQAVQGYTEAFF.

CDR3 in DNA: TGTGCCAGTAGTATAGGTTCCGACGGCCTCGGGGAGCAGTACTTC. This sequence encodes CASSIGSDGLGEQYF. The chain joins TRBV19 to TRBJ2-7, with D unclear. Germline V CDR1 and CDR2: LNHDA, SQIVND (reference sequence). The CDR3 is 15 residues long. V was cut by 1 base and J by 7 bases, with 17 bases left in between. The full variable domain, its missing parts supplied by reference TRBV19 and TRBJ2-7, is DGGITQSPKYLFRKEGQNVTLSCEQNLNHDAMYWYRQDPGQGLRLIYYSQIVNDFQKGDIAEGYSVSREKKESFPLTVTSAQKNPTAFYLCASSIGSDGLGEQYFGPGTRLTVT.

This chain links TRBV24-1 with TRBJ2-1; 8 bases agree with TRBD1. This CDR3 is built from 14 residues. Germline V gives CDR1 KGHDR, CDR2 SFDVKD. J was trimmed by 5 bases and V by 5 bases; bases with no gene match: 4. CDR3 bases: TGTGCCACCAGTGGCCAGGGGGCAAACAATGAGCAGTTCTTC. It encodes CATSGQGANNEQFF.

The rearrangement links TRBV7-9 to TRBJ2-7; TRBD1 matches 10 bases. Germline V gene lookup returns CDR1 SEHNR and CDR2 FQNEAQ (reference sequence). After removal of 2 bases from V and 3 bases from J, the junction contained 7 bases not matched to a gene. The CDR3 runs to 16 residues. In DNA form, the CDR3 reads TGTGCCAGCAGCTTAAAGAGACAGGGGGCTGGCTACGAGCAGTACTTC. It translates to CASSLKRQGAGYEQYF. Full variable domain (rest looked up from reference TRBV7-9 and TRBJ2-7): DTGVSQNPRHKITKRGQNVTFRCDPISEHNRLYWYRQTLGQGPEFLTYFQNEAQLEKSRLLSDRFSAERPKGSFSTLEIQRTEQGDSAMYLCASSLKRQGAGYEQYFGPGTRLTVT.

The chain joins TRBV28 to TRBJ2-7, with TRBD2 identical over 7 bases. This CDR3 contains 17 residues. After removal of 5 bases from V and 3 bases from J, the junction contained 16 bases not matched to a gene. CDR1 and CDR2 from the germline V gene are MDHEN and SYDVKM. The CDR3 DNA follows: TGTGCCAGCAGTACTCTCTTCCGGACGGGAGGTCGCTACGAGCAGTACTTC. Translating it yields CASSTLFRTGGRYEQYF. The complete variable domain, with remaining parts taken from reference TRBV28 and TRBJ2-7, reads DVKVTQSSRYLVKRTGEKVFLECVQDMDHENMFWYRQDPGLGLRLIYFSYDVKMKEKGDIPEGYSVSREKKERFSLILESASTNQTSMYLCASSTLFRTGGRYEQYFGPGTRLTVT.

CDR3 nucleotide sequence: TGTGCCAGCAGTAAGCCGGGGGGAAACTACGAGCAGTACTTC. It translates to CASSKPGGNYEQYF. This chain links TRBV6-2 or TRBV6-3 with TRBJ2-7; 7 bases map to TRBD2. V lost 5 bases and J lost 3; bases outside the gene matches: 7. The CDR3 has 14 amino acids. Germline V gene sequence: CDR1 MNHEY, CDR2 SVGEGT.

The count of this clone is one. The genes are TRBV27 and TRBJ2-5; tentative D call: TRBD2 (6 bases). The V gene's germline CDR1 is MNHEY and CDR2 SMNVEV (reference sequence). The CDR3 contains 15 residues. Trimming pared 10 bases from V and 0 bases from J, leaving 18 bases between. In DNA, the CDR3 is TGTGCCACTTCCCGGGACTCCTTGTACCAAGAGACCCAGTACTTC. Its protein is CATSRDSLYQETQYF.

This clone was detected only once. The CDR3 sequence is CATSDGREVQETQYF. CDR3 bases: TGTGCCACCAGTGATGGCCGGGAGGTCCAAGAGACCCAGTACTTC. The gene calls are TRBV24-1 and TRBJ2-5, with TRBD2 identical over 7 bases. The CDR3 contains 15 residues. CDR1 and CDR2 from the germline V gene are KGHDR and SFDVKD. The trim removed 3 bases at V and 1 base at J, leaving 4 bases unmatched.

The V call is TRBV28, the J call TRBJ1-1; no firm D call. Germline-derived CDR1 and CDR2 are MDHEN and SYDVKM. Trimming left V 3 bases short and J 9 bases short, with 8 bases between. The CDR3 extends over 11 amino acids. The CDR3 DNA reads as TGTGCCAGCAGTTTCCTCCTTCAAGCTTTCTTT. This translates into CASSFLLQAFF.

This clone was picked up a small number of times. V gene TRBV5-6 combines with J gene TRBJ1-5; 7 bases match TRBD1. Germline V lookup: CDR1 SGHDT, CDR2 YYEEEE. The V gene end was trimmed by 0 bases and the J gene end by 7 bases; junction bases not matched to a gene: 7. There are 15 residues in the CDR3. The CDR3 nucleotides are TGTGCCAGCAGCTTGGCGAGGGGGCTAAGGCAGCCCCAGCATTTT. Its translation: CASSLARGLRQPQHF.

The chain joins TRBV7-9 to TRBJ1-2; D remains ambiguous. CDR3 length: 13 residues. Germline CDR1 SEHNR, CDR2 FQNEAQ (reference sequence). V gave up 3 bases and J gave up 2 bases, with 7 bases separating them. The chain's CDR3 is CASSLSQNYGYTF. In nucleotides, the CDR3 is TGTGCCAGCAGCTTGTCACAGAACTATGGCTACACCTTC.

CDR3 protein: CASSQSAASGSNDEQYF. The CDR3 DNA follows: TGCGCCAGCAGCCAATCTGCAGCCAGCGGGAGTAACGACGAGCAGTACTTC. The gene calls are TRBV4-1 and TRBJ2-7; 8 bases map to TRBD2. This CDR3 region has 17 residues. The J segment lost 5 bases and the V segment lost 2 bases, leaving 14 bases of the junction unmatched. Germline CDR1 is MGHRA and CDR2 is YSYEKL.

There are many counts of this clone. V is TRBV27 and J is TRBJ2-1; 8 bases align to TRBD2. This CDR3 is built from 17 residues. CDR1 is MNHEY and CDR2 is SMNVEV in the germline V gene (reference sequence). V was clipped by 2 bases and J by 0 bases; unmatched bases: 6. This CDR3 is CASSLISSGPSYNEQFF. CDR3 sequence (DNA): TGTGCCAGCAGTTTAATCTCTAGCGGGCCCTCCTACAATGAGCAGTTCTTC.

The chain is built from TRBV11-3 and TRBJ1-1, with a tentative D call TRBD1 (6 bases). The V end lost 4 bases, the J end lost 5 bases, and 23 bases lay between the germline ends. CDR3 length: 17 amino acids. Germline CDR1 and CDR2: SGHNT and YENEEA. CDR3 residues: CASSSPRGGVTRTEAFF. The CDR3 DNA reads TGTGCCAGCAGCTCCCCAAGGGGGGGCGTAACGCGGACTGAAGCTTTCTTT.

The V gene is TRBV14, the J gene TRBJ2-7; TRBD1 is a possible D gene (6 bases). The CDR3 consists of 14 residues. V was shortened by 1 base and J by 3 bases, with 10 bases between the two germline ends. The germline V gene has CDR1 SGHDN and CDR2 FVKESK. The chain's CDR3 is CASSQAGAVYEQYF. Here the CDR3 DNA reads TGTGCCAGCAGCCAAGCAGGGGCTGTCTACGAGCAGTACTTC.

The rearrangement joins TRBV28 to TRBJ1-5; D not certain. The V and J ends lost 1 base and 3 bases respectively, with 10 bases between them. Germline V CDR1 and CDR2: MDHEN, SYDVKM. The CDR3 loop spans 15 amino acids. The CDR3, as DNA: TGTGCCAGCAGTTTATTGTCGGGGAACAATCAGCCCCAGCATTTT. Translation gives CASSLLSGNNQPQHF.

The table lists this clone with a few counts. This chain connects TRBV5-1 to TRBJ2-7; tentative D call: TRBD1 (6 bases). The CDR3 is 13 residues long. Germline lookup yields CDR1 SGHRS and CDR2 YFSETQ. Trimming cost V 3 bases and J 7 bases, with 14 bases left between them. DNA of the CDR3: TGCGCCAGCAGCTACGGACAGCTGAATGAGCAGTACTTC. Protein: CASSYGQLNEQYF.

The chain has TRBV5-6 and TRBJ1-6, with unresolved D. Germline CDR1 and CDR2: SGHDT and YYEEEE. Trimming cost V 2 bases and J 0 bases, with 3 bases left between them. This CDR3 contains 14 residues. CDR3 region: CASSFGSYNSPLHF. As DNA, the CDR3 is TGTGCCAGCAGCTTCGGCTCCTATAATTCACCCCTCCACTTT.